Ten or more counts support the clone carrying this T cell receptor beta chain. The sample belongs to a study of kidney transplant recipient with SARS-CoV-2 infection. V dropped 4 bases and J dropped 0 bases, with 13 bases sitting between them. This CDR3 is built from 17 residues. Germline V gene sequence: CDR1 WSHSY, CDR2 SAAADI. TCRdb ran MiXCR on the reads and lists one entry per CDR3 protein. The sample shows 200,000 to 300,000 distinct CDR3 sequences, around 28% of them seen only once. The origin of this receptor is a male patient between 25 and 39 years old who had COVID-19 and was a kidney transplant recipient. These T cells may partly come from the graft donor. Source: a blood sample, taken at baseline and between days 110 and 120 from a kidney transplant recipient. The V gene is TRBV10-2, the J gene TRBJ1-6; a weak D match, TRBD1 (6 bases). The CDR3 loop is CASSGLGQSSYNSPLHF. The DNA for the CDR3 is TGCGCCAGCAGTGGCCTAGGACAGAGCTCCTATAATTCACCCCTCCACTTT.